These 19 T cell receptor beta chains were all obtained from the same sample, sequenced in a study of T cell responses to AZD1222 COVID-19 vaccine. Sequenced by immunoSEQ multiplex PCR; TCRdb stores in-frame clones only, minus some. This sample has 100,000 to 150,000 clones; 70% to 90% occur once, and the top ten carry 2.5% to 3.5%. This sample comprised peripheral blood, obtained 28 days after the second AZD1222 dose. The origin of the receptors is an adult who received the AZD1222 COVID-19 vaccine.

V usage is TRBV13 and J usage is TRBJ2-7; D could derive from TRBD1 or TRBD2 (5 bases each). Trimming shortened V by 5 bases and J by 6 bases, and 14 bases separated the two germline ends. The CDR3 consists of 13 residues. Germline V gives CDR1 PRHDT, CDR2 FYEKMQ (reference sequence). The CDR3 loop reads CASSPLGTLEQYF. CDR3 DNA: TGTGCCAGCAGCCCGCTGGGGACGCTCGAGCAGTACTTC.

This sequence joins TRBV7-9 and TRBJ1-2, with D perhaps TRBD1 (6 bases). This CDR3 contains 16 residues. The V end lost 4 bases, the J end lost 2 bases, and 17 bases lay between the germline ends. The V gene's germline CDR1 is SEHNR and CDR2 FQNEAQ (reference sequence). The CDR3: CASSSNRGAKNYGYTF. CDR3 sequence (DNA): TGTGCCAGCAGCTCTAATCGGGGGGCTAAAAACTATGGCTACACCTTC. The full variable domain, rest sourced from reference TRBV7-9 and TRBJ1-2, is DTGVSQNPRHKITKRGQNVTFRCDPISEHNRLYWYRQTLGQGPEFLTYFQNEAQLEKSRLLSDRFSAERPKGSFSTLEIQRTEQGDSAMYLCASSSNRGAKNYGYTFGSGTRLTVV.

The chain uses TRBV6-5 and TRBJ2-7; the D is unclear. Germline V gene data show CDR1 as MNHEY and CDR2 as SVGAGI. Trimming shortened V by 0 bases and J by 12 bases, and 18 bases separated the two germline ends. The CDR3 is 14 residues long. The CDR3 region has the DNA TGTGCCAGCAGTTACTCGAATCGGCCAACTGAGTGGTACTTC. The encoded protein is CASSYSNRPTEWYF.

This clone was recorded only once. In nucleotides, the CDR3 is TGTGCCAGCAGCTTCCTCGGGAGATACACCATGAACACTGAAGCTTTCTTT. Translation gives CASSFLGRYTMNTEAFF. V and J are TRBV7-8 and TRBJ1-1; D gene unclear. There are 17 residues in the CDR3. Germline loops: CDR1 SGHVS, CDR2 FQNEAQ. V was pared by 3 bases and J by 0 bases, with 17 bases between.

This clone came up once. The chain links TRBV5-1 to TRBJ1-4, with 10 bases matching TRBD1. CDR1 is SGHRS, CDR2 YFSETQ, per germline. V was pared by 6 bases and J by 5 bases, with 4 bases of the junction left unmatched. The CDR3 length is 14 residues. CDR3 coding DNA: TGCGCCAGCACGAGACAGGGGGCGAATGAAAAACTGTTTTTT. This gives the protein CASTRQGANEKLFF.

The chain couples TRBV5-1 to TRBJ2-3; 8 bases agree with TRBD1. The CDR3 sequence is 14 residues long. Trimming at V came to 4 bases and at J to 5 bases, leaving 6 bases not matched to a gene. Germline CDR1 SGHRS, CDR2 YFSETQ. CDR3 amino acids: CASSPGQVIDTQYF. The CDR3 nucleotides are TGCGCCAGCAGCCCGGGACAGGTCATAGATACGCAGTATTTT.

The CDR3: CASRRTGKAETQYF. CDR3 in DNA: TGTGCCAGCAGGCGGACAGGGAAGGCAGAGACCCAGTACTTC. V gene TRBV25-1 combines with J gene TRBJ2-5; TRBD1 matches 8 bases. The CDR3 contains 14 residues. Germline loops: CDR1 MGHDK, CDR2 SYGVNS. V trimming: 6 bases; J trimming: 4 bases; junction bases outside the gene matches: 7.

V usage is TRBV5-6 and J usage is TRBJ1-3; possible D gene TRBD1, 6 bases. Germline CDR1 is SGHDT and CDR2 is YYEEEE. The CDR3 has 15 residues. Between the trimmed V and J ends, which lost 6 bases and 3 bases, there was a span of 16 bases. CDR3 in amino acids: CASNRRGLGGNTIYF. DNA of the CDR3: TGTGCCAGCAACCGGAGGGGGTTAGGTGGAAACACCATATATTTT.

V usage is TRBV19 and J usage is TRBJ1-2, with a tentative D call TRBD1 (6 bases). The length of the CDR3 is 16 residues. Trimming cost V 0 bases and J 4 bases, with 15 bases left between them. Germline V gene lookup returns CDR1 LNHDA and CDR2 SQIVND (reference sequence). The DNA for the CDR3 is TGTGCCAGTAGTATAGAAGGCAGGGGAGTGGGCTATGGCTACACCTTC. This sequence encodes CASSIEGRGVGYGYTF.

The chain's CDR3 is CASSELNPTGAAYEQYF. In DNA form, the CDR3 reads TGTGCCAGCAGTGAATTAAATCCAACAGGGGCAGCCTACGAGCAGTACTTC. The chain has TRBV25-1 and TRBJ2-7; TRBD1 matches at 7 bases. Germline lookup yields CDR1 MGHDK and CDR2 SYGVNS. After removal of 1 base from V and 2 bases from J, the junction contained 11 bases not matched to a gene. The CDR3 is 17 amino acids.

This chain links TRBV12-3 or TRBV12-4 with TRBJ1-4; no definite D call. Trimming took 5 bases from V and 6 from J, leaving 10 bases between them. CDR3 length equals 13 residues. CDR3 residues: CASSQREYEKLFF. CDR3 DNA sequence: TGTGCCAGCAGTCAGCGGGAGTATGAAAAACTGTTTTTT.

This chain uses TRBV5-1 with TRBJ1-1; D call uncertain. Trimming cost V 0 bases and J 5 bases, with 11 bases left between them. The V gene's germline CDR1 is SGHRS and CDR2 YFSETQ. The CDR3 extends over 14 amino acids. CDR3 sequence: CASSLEVKGTEAFF. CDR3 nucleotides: TGCGCCAGCAGCTTGGAGGTGAAAGGGACTGAAGCTTTCTTT.

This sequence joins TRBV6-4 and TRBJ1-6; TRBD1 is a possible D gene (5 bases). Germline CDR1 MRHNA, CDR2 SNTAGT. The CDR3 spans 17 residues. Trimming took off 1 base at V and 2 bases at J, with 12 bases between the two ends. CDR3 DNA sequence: TGTGCCAGCAGTGACTTGGCAGGGAAGCCCTATAATTCACCCCTCCACTTT. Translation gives CASSDLAGKPYNSPLHF.

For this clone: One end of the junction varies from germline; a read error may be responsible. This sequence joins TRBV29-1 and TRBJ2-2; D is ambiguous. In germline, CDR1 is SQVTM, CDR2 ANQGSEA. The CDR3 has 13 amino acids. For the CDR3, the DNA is TGCAGCGTCGAAGGGCAGAACACCGGGGAGCTGTTTTTT. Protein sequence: CSVEGQNTGELFF.

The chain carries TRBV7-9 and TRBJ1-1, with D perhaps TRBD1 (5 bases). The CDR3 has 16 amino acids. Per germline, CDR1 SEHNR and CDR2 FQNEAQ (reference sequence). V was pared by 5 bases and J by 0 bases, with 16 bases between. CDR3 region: CASSPGKGTLNTEAFF. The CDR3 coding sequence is TGTGCCAGCAGCCCGGGAAAGGGGACGCTGAACACTGAAGCTTTCTTT. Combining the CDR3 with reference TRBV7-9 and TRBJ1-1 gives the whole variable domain DTGVSQNPRHKITKRGQNVTFRCDPISEHNRLYWYRQTLGQGPEFLTYFQNEAQLEKSRLLSDRFSAERPKGSFSTLEIQRTEQGDSAMYLCASSPGKGTLNTEAFFGQGTRLTVV.

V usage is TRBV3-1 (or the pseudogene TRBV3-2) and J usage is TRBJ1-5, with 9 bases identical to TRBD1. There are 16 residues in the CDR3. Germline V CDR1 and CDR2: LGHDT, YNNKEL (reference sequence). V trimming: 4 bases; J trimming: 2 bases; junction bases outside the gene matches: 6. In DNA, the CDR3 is TGTGCCAGCAGCCGCGGGACAGGGATACGCAATCAGCCCCAGCATTTT. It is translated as CASSRGTGIRNQPQHF.

The chain's CDR3 is CALGTGRTGELFF. In DNA form, the CDR3 reads TGTGCCCTCGGGACAGGGCGTACCGGGGAGCTGTTTTTT. V gene TRBV30 combines with J gene TRBJ2-2, with 9 bases fitting TRBD1. Germline V gene sequence: CDR1 GTSNPN, CDR2 SVGIG (reference sequence). With V trimmed by 8 bases and J by 5 bases, 6 bases remained unmatched. The CDR3 consists of 13 residues.

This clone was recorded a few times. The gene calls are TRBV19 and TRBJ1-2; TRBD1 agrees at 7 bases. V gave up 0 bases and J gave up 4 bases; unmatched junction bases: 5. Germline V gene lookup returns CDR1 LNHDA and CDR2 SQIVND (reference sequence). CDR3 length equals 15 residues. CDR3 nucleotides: TGTGCCAGTAGTATAGAAATAACAGGGGCCTATGGCTACACCTTC. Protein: CASSIEITGAYGYTF.

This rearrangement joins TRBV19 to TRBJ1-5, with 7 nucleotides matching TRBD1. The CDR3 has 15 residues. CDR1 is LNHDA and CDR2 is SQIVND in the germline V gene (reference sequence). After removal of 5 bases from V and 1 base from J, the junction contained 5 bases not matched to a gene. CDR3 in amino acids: CASSPQDRSNQPQHF. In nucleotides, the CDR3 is TGTGCCAGTAGTCCTCAGGACAGGAGCAATCAGCCCCAGCATTTT.